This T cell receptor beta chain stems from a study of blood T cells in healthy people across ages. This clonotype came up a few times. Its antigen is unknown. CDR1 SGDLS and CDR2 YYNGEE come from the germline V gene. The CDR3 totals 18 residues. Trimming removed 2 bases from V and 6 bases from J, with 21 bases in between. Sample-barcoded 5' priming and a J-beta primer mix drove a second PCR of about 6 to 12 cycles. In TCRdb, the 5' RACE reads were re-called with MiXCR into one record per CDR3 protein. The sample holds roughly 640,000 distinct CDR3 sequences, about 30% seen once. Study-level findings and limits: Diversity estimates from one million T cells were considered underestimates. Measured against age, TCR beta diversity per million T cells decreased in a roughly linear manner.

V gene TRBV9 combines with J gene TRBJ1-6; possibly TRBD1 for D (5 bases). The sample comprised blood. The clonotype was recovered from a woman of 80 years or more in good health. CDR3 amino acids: CASSVDDRNRFINSPLHF. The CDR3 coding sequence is TGTGCCAGCAGCGTCGACGACAGAAATAGATTCATTAATTCACCCCTCCACTTT.